This TCR beta chain was retrieved from a study of PD-1 blockade in mismatch repair-deficient tumors. This clone was found once. Its antigen is unidentified. The repertoire was sequenced with immunoSEQ multiplex PCR; TCRdb's copy has only in-frame clones and lacks some. The sample has about 130,000 clones, roughly 86% seen once. The CDR3 is 14 residues long. Trimming took off 0 bases at V and 4 bases at J, with 9 bases between the two ends. Germline V gives CDR1 PRHDT, CDR2 FYEKMQ (reference sequence). Study outcomes and limitations: After pembrolizumab, tumor-resident clones rose rapidly, then generally contracted before radiologic responses.

The chain has TRBV13 and TRBJ2-5, with D perhaps TRBD2 (5 bases). The TCR originated in an adult with mismatch repair-deficient cancer. The source was peripheral blood, collected 72 weeks after starting pembrolizumab. In DNA form, the CDR3 reads TGTGCCAGCAGCTTAGGCGGGATCCCAGAGACCCAGTACTTC. As protein: CASSLGGIPETQYF.